This T cell receptor (beta chain) was retrieved from a study of Tregs in tolerant kidney transplant recipients. Study in general: Related graft donors supplied nonmyeloablative bone marrow transplants, and mixed chimerism was transient. Overall study results and limits: Expanding Tregs on activated donor B cells appeared to best identify donor-specific TCRbeta clones.

As regards this clone: Antigen unknown.

V lost 2 bases, J lost 6 bases, and 0 bases stayed unmatched. Germline CDR1 is SNHLY and CDR2 is FYNNEI. This CDR3 is 12 amino acids long. Sequencing was performed with immunoSEQ multiplex PCR; in TCRdb, only in-frame clones are kept and a portion is missing. The sample lists about 69,000 clones, about 88% occurring once. The V gene is TRBV2, the J gene TRBJ1-1, with 7 bases identical to TRBD1. This receptor was taken from a human donor who received a combined kidney and bone marrow transplant. The sample here was CD4+ T cells from blood, taken before the transplant. CDR3 DNA: TGTGCCAGCAGTGAACAGGGGGCTGAAGCTTTCTTT. Protein: CASSEQGAEAFF. The whole variable domain, filled in from reference TRBV2 and TRBJ1-1, reads EPEVTQTPSHQVTQMGQEVILRCVPISNHLYFYWYRQILGQKVEFLVSFYNNEISEKSEIFDDQFSVERPDGSNFTLKIRSTKLEDSAMYFCASSEQGAEAFFGQGTRLTVV.